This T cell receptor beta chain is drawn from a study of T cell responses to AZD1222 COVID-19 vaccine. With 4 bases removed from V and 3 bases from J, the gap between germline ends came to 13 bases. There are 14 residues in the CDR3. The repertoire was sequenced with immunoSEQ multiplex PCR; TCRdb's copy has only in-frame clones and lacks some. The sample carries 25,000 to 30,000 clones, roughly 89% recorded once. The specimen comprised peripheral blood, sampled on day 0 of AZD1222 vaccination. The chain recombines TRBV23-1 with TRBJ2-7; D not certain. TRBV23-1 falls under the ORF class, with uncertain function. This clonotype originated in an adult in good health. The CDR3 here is CASSRRGIFYEQYF. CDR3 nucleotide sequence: TGCGCCAGCAGTCGTAGAGGCATCTTCTACGAGCAGTACTTC.